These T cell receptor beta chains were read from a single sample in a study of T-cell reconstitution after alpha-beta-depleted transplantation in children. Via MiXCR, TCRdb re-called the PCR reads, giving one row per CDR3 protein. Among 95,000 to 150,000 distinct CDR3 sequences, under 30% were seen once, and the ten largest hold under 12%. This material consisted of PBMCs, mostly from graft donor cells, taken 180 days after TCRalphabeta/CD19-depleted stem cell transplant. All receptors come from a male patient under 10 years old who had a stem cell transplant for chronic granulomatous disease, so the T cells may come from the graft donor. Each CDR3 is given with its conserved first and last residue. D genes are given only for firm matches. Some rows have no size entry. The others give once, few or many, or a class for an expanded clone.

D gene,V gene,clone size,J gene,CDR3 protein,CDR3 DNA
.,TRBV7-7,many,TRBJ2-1,CASSFGRKTPKYNEQFF,TGTGCCAGCAGCTTCGGTCGTAAGACCCCAAAATACAATGAGCAGTTCTTC
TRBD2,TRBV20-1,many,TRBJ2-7,CSASPASGSPYEQYF,TGCAGTGCTAGCCCCGCTAGCGGGAGTCCTTACGAGCAGTACTTC
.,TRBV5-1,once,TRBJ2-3,CASSLGVGSDTQYF,TGCGCCAGCAGCTTGGGGGTTGGCTCAGATACGCAGTATTTT
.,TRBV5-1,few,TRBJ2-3,CASSPDGVSTDTQYF,TGCGCCAGCAGCCCTGATGGAGTTAGCACAGATACGCAGTATTTT
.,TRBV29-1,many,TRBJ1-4,CSVERSEKLFF,TGCAGCGTTGAGAGGAGTGAAAAACTGTTTTTT
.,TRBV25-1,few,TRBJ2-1,CASQDWGSYNEQFF,TGTGCCAGCCAAGACTGGGGTTCCTACAATGAGCAGTTCTTC
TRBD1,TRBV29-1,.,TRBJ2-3,CSVITQGVDTQYF,TGCAGCGTGATAACACAGGGGGTAGATACGCAGTATTTT
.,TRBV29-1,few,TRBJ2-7,CSAGRGSQDEQYF,TGCAGCGCAGGGCGCGGGTCTCAGGACGAGCAGTACTTC
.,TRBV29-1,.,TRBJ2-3,CSAGYVSTDTQYF,TGCAGCGCTGGATACGTTAGCACAGATACGCAGTATTTT
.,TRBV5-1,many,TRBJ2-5,CASSRREKETQYF,TGCGCCAGCTCCCGCAGGGAGAAAGAGACCCAGTACTTC
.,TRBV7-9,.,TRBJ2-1,CASSLGGGNYNEQFF,TGTGCCAGCAGCTTAGGGGGTGGGAACTACAATGAGCAGTTCTTC
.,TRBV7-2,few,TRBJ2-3,CASSSPGPETDTQYF,TGTGCCAGCAGCTCACCGGGACCGGAAACAGATACGCAGTATTTT
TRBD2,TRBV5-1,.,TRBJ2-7,CASSGLATSEQYF,TGCGCCAGCTCGGGACTAGCGACCTCCGAGCAGTACTTC
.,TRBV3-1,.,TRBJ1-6,CASSQVRGIRDHSPLHF,TGTGCCAGCAGCCAAGTCCGGGGTATCCGGGACCACTCACCCCTCCACTTT
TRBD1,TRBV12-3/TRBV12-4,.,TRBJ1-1,CASSPTGLNTEAFF,TGTGCCAGCAGTCCGACAGGGTTGAACACTGAAGCTTTCTTT
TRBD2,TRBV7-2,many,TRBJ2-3,CASRKFGGGTSGFTDTQYF,TGTGCCAGCAGGAAATTTGGGGGCGGGACTAGCGGATTCACAGATACGCAGTATTTT
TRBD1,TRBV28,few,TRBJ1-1,CASSPPMGPGTGRAEAFF,TGTGCCAGCAGTCCCCCGATGGGTCCCGGGACAGGGAGAGCTGAAGCTTTCTTT
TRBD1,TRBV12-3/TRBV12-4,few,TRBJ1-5,CASSLLVTGTLGNQPQHF,TGTGCCAGCAGTTTACTGGTGACAGGGACCCTTGGCAATCAGCCCCAGCATTTT
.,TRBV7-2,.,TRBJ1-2,CASSSGWGGYTF,TGTGCCAGCAGCTCTGGGTGGGGGGGCTACACCTTC
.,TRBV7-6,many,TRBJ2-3,CASSLAGGSDTQYF,TGTGCCAGCAGCTTAGCTGGGGGATCAGATACGCAGTATTTT
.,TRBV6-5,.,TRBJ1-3,CASSYYGSGVRPGNTIYF,TGTGCCAGCAGTTACTACGGATCCGGGGTACGGCCTGGAAACACCATATATTTT
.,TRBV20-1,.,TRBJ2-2,CSATPSRGGELFF,TGCAGTGCCACCCCGTCGAGGGGCGGGGAGCTGTTTTTT
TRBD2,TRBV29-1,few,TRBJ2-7,CSVTSGGPYEQYF,TGCAGCGTTACATCGGGGGGGCCCTACGAGCAGTACTTC
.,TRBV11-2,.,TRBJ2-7,CASSSTVGFKTYEQYF,TGTGCCAGCAGCTCGACCGTGGGGTTTAAAACCTACGAGCAGTACTTC
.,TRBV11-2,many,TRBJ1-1,CASSLVVGALETEAFF,TGTGCCAGCAGCTTAGTGGTGGGGGCGCTGGAAACTGAAGCTTTCTTT
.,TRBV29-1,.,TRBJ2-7,CTDRTYEQYF,TGCACGGATCGGACCTACGAGCAGTACTTC
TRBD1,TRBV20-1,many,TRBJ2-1,CSASGRDRGYNEQFF,TGCAGTGCTAGTGGCCGGGACAGGGGTTACAATGAGCAGTTCTTC
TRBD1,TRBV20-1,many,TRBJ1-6,CSASTGTGVSPLHF,TGCAGTGCTAGTACCGGGACAGGGGTTTCACCCCTCCACTTT
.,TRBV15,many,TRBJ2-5,CATSLQGGTQYF,TGTGCCACCAGCCTCCAAGGAGGAACCCAGTACTTC
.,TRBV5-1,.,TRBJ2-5,CASSLVQQETQYF,TGCGCCAGCAGCTTGGTCCAGCAAGAGACCCAGTACTTC
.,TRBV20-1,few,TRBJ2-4,CSANKQLAKNSQYF,TGCAGTGCTAACAAACAGCTAGCCAAAAACAGTCAGTACTTC
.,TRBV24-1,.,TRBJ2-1,CATSDTGASYNEQFF,TGTGCCACCAGTGATACGGGGGCCTCCTACAATGAGCAGTTCTTC
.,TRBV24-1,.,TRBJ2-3,CATSDPRGRETRDTQYF,TGTGCCACCAGCGATCCCAGGGGGCGGGAGACACGAGATACGCAGTATTTT
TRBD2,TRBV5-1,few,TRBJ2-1,CASSLTSGRDNEQFF,TGCGCCAGCAGCCTGACTAGCGGGAGGGACAATGAGCAGTTCTTC
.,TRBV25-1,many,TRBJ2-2,CASSDRGSFTGELFF,TGTGCCAGCAGTGACAGGGGATCCTTCACCGGGGAGCTGTTTTTT
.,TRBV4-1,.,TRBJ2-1,CASSQPTRGDEQFF,TGCGCCAGCAGCCAACCAACTAGGGGGGACGAGCAGTTCTTC